The 14 T cell receptor beta chains presented below share a single source sample, sequenced in a study of cytotoxic CD8 clonotypes in ibrutinib-treated CLL. Sequencing used immunoSEQ multiplex PCR; TCRdb keeps in-frame clones, though not all of them. The sample lists about 19,000 clones, approximately 81% occurring once. Material: PBMCs, obtained before ibrutinib treatment. These receptors all stem from a human donor with chronic lymphocytic leukemia.

CDR3 DNA: TGTGCCAGCCGGGGGGGTTGGGCCTATAATTCACCCCTCCACTTT. Its translation is CASRGGWAYNSPLHF. The J gene is TRBJ1-6, the V gene TRBV6-1; possibly TRBD1 for D (5 bases). The V gene lost 8 bases and the J gene lost 2 bases, with 13 bases spanning the gap. The CDR3 has 15 amino acids. In germline, CDR1 is MNHNS, CDR2 SASEGT.

This rearrangement joins TRBV5-1 to TRBJ2-7; no clear D gene. The CDR3 totals 13 residues. The germline V and J ends were trimmed by 0 bases and 4 bases, with 8 bases remaining between them. CDR1 SGHRS and CDR2 YFSETQ come from the germline V gene. The CDR3 sequence is CASSLAIQYEQYF. CDR3 bases: TGCGCCAGCAGCTTGGCCATACAGTACGAGCAGTACTTC.

This rearrangement joins TRBV2 to TRBJ2-1; the D is unclear. The V end was cut by 5 bases, the J end by 4 bases, with 9 bases between. CDR1 is SNHLY, CDR2 FYNNEI, per germline. The CDR3 spans 13 residues. CDR3 coding DNA: TGTGCCAGCAGTTCCCTGGGATACAATGAGCAGTTCTTC. Translating gives CASSSLGYNEQFF.

The CDR3 DNA is TGTGCCAGCAGCTCGACAACCGACAGAGCCAAAAACATTCAGTACTTC. As protein: CASSSTTDRAKNIQYF. V gene TRBV7-3 combines with J gene TRBJ2-4; a weak D match, TRBD1 (5 bases). Germline V gives CDR1 SGHTA, CDR2 FQGTGA. The CDR3 covers 16 residues. Trimming stripped 4 bases from V and 0 bases from J, with 13 bases between.

V gene TRBV9 combines with J gene TRBJ1-3; perhaps TRBD1 as D (6 bases). V was clipped by 3 bases and J by 0 bases, with 7 bases between them. Germline V gene sequence: CDR1 SGDLS, CDR2 YYNGEE. This CDR3 is 14 amino acids long. The CDR3 coding sequence is TGTGCCAGCAGCGCACAGGGCTCTGGAAACACCATATATTTT. Amino acid sequence: CASSAQGSGNTIYF. Combining the CDR3 with reference TRBV9 and TRBJ1-3 gives the whole variable domain DSGVTQTPKHLITATGQRVTLRCSPRSGDLSVYWYQQSLDQGLQFLIQYYNGEERAKGNILERFSAQQFPDLHSELNLSSLELGDSALYFCASSAQGSGNTIYFGEGSWLTVV.

The chain is built from TRBV6-1 and TRBJ2-3; a weak D match, TRBD1 (5 bases). The germline CDR1 and CDR2 sequences are MNHNS and SASEGT. This CDR3 comprises 13 residues. The V end was cut by 6 bases, the J end by 2 bases, with 9 bases between. This chain's CDR3 is CASRDKNTDTQYF. The CDR3 DNA sequence: TGTGCCAGCAGGGACAAGAACACAGATACGCAGTATTTT.

The rearrangement joins TRBV10-3 to TRBJ2-1; D remains ambiguous. Germline-derived CDR1 and CDR2 are ENHRY and SYGVKD. Trimming stripped 2 bases from V and 2 bases from J, with 4 bases between. This CDR3 is built from 13 residues. The CDR3 coding sequence is TGTGCCATCAGTGAGGGGGCCTACAATGAGCAGTTCTTC. Protein: CAISEGAYNEQFF.

This clone was recorded once. This chain connects TRBV6-6 to TRBJ1-1; TRBD1 aligns across 9 bases. Germline values: CDR1 MNHNY, CDR2 SVGAGI (reference sequence). The CDR3 loop spans 11 amino acids. The V segment lost 10 bases and the J segment 6 bases; nucleotides outside the gene matches: 3. CDR3 loop: CATTGGAEAFF. The CDR3 DNA is TGTGCCACCACAGGGGGCGCTGAAGCTTTCTTT.

V gene TRBV25-1 combines with J gene TRBJ1-3, with 9 nucleotides matching TRBD1. V gave up 8 bases and J gave up 3 bases; unmatched junction bases: 8. The V gene's germline CDR1 is MGHDK and CDR2 SYGVNS. The CDR3 has 15 residues. The CDR3 DNA is TGTGCCAGCGGACTGACAGGGGGTGGTGGAAACACCATATATTTT. Translation gives CASGLTGGGGNTIYF.

The chain links TRBV7-9 to TRBJ1-1; D possibly corresponds to TRBD1 (5 bases). This CDR3 is 15 amino acids long. From germline, CDR1 is SEHNR and CDR2 FQNEAQ (reference sequence). V shed 2 bases and J shed 4 bases, with 14 bases lying between them. CDR3: CASSLKGHGGTEAFF. As DNA, the CDR3 is TGTGCCAGCAGCTTAAAGGGCCACGGGGGCACTGAAGCTTTCTTT.

The chain recombines TRBV5-1 with TRBJ1-1; a weak D match, TRBD1 (5 bases). CDR1 and CDR2 from the germline V gene are SGHRS and YFSETQ. This CDR3 is 13 amino acids long. V was pared by 4 bases and J by 1 base, with 8 bases between. For the CDR3, the DNA is TGCGCCAGCAGCGTAGGGGAGAACACTGAAGCTTTCTTT. It translates to CASSVGENTEAFF. The full variable domain, completed using reference TRBV5-1 and TRBJ1-1, is KAGVTQTPRYLIKTRGQQVTLSCSPISGHRSVSWYQQTPGQGLQFLFEYFSETQRNKGNFPGRFSGRQFSNSRSEMNVSTLELGDSALYLCASSVGENTEAFFGQGTRLTVV.

The chain links TRBV6-1 to TRBJ1-6; maybe TRBD1 (5 bases). There are 17 residues in the CDR3. The V gene's germline CDR1 is MNHNS and CDR2 SASEGT. Trimming cost V 4 bases and J 3 bases, with 16 bases left between them. CDR3 nucleotides: TGTGCCAGCAGTGTGCAGGGTTTAGCCCTCTATAATTCACCCCTCCACTTT. Residues: CASSVQGLALYNSPLHF.

The gene calls are TRBV9 and TRBJ2-3, with a possible D match to TRBD2 (6 bases). The V and J ends lost 3 bases and 1 base respectively, with 12 bases between them. CDR1 and CDR2 (germline): SGDLS, YYNGEE. The CDR3 sequence is 15 residues long. The CDR3 bases are TGTGCCAGCAGCGGATCGGGACTCCGCACAGATACGCAGTATTTT. Translating it yields CASSGSGLRTDTQYF.

This chain uses TRBV6-5 with TRBJ2-5; a weak D match, TRBD2 (6 bases). The CDR3 spans 15 residues. Trimming took 0 bases from V and 7 from J, leaving 15 bases between them. Germline V CDR1 and CDR2: MNHEY, SVGAGI. CDR3 region: CASSYSAGGKGTQYF. In nucleotides, the CDR3 is TGTGCCAGCAGTTACTCAGCCGGGGGAAAAGGGACCCAGTACTTC.